This T cell receptor (beta chain) comes out of a study of T-cell reconstitution after alpha-beta-depleted transplantation in children. Notes on the study in general: One year after transplant, T-cell counts and diversity came mostly from newly produced T cells. At day 60, the high TCRbeta diversity found in some patients originated from recipient T cells and thymic progenitors that had survived. Reportedly, roughly two months post-transplant, alpha-beta T cells arose from several hundred expanded graft clones.

The CDR3 runs to 13 residues. The V end lost 3 bases, the J end lost 2 bases, and 8 bases lay between the germline ends. Notes on this clonotype: Its antigen remains unknown.

The library targeted TCRbeta and was prepared with unique molecular identifiers. From the PCR reads, TCRdb called clonotypes with MiXCR, one entry per CDR3 protein. The table includes about a million distinct CDR3 sequences, under 30% detected once. This TCR was recovered from a boy under three years old who had a stem cell transplant for SCID, so the T cells may come from the graft donor. The chain is built from TRBV12-3 or TRBV12-4 and TRBJ2-7; D remains ambiguous. The starting material was PBMCs, mostly from graft donor cells, obtained 360 days after TCRalphabeta/CD19-depleted stem cell transplant. The CDR3 DNA follows: TGTGCCAGCAGTTTCCACGACCCCTACGAGCAGTACTTC. Amino acid sequence: CASSFHDPYEQYF.